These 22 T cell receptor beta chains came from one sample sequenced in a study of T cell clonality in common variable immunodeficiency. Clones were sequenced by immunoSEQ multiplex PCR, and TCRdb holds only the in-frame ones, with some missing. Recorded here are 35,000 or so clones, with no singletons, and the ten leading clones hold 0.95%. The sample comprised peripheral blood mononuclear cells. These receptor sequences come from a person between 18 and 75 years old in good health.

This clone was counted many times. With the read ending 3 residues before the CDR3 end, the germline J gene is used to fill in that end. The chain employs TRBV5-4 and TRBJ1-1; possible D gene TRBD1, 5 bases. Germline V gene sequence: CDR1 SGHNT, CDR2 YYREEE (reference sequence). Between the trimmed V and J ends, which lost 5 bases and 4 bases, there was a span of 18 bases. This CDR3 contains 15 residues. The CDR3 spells CASSLGGGVGTEAFF. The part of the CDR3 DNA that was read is TGTGCCAGCAGTCTTGGAGGAGGGGTTGGCACTGAA.

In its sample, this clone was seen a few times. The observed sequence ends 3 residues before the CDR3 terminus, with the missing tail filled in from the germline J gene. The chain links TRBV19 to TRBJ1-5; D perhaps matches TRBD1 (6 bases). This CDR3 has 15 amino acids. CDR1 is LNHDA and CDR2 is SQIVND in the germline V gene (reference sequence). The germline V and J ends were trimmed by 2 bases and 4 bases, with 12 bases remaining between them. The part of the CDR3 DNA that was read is TGTGCCAGTAGTATATCGGCCGACAGGAATCAGCCC. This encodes CASSISADRNQP. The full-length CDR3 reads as CASSISADRNQPQHF.

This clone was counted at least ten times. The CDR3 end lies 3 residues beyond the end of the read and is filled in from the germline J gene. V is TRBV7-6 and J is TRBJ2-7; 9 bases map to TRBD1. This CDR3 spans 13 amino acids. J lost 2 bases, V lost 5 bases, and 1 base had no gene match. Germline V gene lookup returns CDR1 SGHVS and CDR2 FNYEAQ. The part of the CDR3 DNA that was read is TGTGCCAGCAGCCGACAGGGGGCCTACGAG. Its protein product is CASSRQGAYE. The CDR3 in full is CASSRQGAYEQYF.

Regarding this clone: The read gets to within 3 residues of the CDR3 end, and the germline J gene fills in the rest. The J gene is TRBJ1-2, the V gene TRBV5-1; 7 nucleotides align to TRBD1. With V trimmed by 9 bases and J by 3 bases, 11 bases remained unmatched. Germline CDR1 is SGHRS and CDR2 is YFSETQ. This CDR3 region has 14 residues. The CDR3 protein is CATSREGADYGYTF. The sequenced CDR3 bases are TGCGCCACCTCCCGGGAGGGGGCAGACTATGGC.

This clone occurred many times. The CDR3 loop reads CASSSSMGTEYNEQFF. The covered CDR3 bases are TGTGCCAGCAGCTCCTCGATGGGGACAGAGTACAATGAG. The J gene is TRBJ2-1, the V gene TRBV5-4; 7 bases align to TRBD1. The read stops 3 residues short of the end of the CDR3; the missing end is completed from the germline J gene. With V trimmed by 3 bases and J by 4 bases, 10 bases remained unmatched. Germline V lookup: CDR1 SGHNT, CDR2 YYREEE (reference sequence). This CDR3 has 16 residues.

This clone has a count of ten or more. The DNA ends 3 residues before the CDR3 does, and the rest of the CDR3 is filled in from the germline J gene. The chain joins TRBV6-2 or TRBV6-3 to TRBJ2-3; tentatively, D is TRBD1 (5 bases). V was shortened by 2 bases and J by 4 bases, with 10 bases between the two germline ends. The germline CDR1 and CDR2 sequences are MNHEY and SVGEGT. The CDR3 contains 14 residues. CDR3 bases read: TGTGCCAGCAGTTACGCACAGGTTGCAGATACG. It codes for CASSYAQVADT. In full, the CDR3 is CASSYAQVADTQYF.

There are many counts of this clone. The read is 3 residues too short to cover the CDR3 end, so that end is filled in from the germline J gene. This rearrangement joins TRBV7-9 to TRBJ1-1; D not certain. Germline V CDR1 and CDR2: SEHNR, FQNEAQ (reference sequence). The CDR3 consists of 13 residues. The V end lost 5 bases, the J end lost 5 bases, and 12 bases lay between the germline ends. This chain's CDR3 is CASSRPPGTEAFF. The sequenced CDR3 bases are TGTGCCAGCAGCCGACCTCCGGGGACTGAA.

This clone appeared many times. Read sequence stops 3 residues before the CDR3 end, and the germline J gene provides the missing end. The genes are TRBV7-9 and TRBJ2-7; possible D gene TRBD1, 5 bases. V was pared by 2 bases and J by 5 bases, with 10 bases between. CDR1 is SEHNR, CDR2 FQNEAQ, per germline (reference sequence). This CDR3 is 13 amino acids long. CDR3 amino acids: CASSLRLGDEQYF. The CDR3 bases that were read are TGTGCCAGCAGCTTACGATTAGGGGACGAG.

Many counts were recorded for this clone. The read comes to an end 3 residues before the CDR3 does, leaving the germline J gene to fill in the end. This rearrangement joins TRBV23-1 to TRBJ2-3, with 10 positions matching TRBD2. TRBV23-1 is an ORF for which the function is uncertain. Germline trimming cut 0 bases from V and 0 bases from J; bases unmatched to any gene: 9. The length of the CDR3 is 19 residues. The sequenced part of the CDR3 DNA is TGCGCCAGCAGTCAATCGTTCGGTCTAGCGGGAGCTAGCACAGATACG. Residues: CASSQSFGLAGASTDT. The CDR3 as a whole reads CASSQSFGLAGASTDTQYF.

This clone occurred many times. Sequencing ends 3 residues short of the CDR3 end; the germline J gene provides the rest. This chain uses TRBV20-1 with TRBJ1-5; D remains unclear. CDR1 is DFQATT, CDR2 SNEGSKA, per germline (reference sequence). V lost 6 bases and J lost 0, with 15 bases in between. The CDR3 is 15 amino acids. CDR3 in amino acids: CSAKERAYSNQPQHF. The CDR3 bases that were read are TGCAGTGCGAAAGAAAGGGCATATAGCAATCAGCCC.

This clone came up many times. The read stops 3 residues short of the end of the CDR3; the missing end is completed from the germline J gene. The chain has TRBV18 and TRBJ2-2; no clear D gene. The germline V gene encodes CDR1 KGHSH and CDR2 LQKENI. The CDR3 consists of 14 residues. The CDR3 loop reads CASSLTQARAWLFF. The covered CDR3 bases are TGTGCCAGCTCGCTGACCCAGGCTCGCGCCTGG.

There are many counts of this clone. Partial CDR3 DNA: TGCAGTGCTAGTCGCGGGAGGGCCTTTGAG. Its protein product is CSASRGRAFE. The entire CDR3 protein reads CSASRGRAFEQFF. The J gene is TRBJ2-1, the V gene TRBV20-1; 9 bases map to TRBD2. The read ends 3 residues shy of where the CDR3 ends; the end is completed using the germline J gene. J lost 9 bases, V lost 3 bases, and 6 bases had no gene match. Germline assignment: CDR1 DFQATT and CDR2 SNEGSKA (reference sequence). The CDR3 sequence is 13 residues long.

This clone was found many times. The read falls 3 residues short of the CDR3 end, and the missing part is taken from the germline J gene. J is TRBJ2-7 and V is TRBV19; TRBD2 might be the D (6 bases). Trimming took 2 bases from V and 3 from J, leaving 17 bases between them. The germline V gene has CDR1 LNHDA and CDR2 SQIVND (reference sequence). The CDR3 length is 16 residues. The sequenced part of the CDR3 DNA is TGTGCCAGTAGTATAAGCGGTAACGCGGGAAGCTACGAG. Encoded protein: CASSISGNAGSYE. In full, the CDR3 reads CASSISGNAGSYEQYF.

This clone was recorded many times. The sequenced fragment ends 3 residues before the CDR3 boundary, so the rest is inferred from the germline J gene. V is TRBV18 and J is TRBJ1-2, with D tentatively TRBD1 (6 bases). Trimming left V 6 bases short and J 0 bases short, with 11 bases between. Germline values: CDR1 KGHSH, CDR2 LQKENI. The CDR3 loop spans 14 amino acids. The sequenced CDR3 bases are TGTGCCAGCTCGCTAGACAGGACTAACTATGGC. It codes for CASSLDRTNYG. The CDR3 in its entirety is CASSLDRTNYGYTF.

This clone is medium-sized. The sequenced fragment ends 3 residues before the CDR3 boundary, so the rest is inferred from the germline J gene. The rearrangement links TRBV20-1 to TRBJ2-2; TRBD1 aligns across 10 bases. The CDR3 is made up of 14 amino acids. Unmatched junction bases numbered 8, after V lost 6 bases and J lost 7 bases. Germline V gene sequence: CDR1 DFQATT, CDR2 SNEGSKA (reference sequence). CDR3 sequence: CSATGTGAVGELFF. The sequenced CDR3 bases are TGCAGTGCGACCGGGACAGGGGCCGTCGGGGAG.

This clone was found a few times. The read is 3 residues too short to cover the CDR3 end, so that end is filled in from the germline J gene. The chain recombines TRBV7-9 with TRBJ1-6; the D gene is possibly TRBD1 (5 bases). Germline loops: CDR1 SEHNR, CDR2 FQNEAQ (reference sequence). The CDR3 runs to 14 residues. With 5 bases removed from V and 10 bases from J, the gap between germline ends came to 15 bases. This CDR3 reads CASSNAGVSSPLHF. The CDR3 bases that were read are TGTGCCAGCAGCAACGCGGGGGTGAGCTCACCC.

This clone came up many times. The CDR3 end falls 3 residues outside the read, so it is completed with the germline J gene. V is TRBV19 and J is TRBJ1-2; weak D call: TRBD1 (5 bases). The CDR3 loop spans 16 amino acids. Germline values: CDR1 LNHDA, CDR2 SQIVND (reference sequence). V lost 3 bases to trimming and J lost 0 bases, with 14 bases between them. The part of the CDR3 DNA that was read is TGTGCCAGTAGTATTCTCCGGGGGACGGCTAACTATGGC. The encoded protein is CASSILRGTANYG. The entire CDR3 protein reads CASSILRGTANYGYTF. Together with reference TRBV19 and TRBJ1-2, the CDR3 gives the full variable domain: DGGITQSPKYLFRKEGQNVTLSCEQNLNHDAMYWYRQDPGQGLRLIYYSQIVNDFQKGDIAEGYSVSREKKESFPLTVTSAQKNPTAFYLCASSILRGTANYGYTFGSGTRLTVV.

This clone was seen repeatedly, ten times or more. CDR3 bases read: TGTGCCAGCAGTGAAGGGCCTGGTAACACCGGGGAG. Amino acid sequence: CASSEGPGNTGE. In full, the CDR3 is CASSEGPGNTGELFF. The J gene is TRBJ2-2, the V gene TRBV6-4; D gene uncertain. The read ends 3 residues before the CDR3 terminus; that terminus is restored from the germline J gene. Looked up from germline, CDR1 is MRHNA and CDR2 is SNTAGT. V was trimmed by 3 bases and J by 2 bases, leaving 10 bases between them. This CDR3 comprises 15 residues.

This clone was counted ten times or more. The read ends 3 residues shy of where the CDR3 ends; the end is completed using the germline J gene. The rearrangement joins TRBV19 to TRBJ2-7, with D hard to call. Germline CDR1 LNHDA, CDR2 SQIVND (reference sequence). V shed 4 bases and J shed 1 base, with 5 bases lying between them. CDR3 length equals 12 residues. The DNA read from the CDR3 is TGTGCCAGTAGTACTCAGTCCTACGAG. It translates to CASSTQSYE. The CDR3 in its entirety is CASSTQSYEQYF.

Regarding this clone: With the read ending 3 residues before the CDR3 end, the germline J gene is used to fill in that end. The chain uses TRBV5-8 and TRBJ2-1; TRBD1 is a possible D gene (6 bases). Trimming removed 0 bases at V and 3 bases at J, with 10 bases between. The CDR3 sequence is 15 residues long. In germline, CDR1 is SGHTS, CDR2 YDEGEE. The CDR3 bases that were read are TGTGCCAGCAGCTTGGCCAGGGGCGACTACAATGAG. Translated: CASSLARGDYNE. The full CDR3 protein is CASSLARGDYNEQFF.

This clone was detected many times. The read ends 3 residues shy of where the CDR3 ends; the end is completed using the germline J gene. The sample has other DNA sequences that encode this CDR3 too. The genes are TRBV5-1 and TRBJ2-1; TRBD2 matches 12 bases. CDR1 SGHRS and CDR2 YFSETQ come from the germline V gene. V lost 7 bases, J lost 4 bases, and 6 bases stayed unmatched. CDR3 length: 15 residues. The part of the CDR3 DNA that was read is TGCGCCAGCTCTCAGACTAGCGGGAGTTACAATGAG. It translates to CASSQTSGSYNE. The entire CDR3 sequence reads CASSQTSGSYNEQFF.

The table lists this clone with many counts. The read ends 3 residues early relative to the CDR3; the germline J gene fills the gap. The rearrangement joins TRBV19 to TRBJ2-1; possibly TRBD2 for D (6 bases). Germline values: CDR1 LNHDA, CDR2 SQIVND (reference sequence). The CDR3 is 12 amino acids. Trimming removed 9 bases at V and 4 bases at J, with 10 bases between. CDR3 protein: CASGGTYNEQFF. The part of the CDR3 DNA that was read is TGTGCCAGCGGGGGAACATACAATGAG.